Below, one T cell receptor beta chain is given with its context. This clonotype has ten or more counts. Its target antigen remains unknown. No base quality values were provided; no much bigger clone lies one nucleotide off. Reverse transcription of about 510 ng RNA was performed with SuperScript III using primers directed against the alpha and beta constant regions. Alpha and beta chain libraries were generated separately via chain-specific third strand synthesis with multiplexing indices. In the protocol, all rearrangements within a chain were amplified with a single primer pair so that primer bias was avoided, and molecular barcodes were added to each cDNA molecule. Purified cDNA was joined by T4 RNA Ligase 1 to a 5' RACE adapter carrying a random hexamer and the SP2 sequencing primer site. Second strand synthesis was primed from the SP2 site with Phusion polymerase, using slow temperature ramps to favor optimal annealing. The 12-nucleotide barcode on each molecule comprised two random hexamer sequences, both introduced before amplification and concatenated. A brief initial PCR introduced P5 and P7 adapter elements together with a second index, and a roughly 25-cycle amplification PCR using P5s and P7 primers was subsequently performed. In total the libraries went through about 27 PCR cycles, after which the libraries were quantified on a Qubit, sized on a Bioanalyzer, and diluted to 4 nM. Sequencing of the normalized libraries was done on an Illumina MiSeq using 2 x 250 paired-end kits. Into around 9.5 ul Tris-Cl, the reverse transcription reactions were eluted following cleanup on MinElute columns. The adapter ligations were run for around 23 hours at 16 degrees C, and AMPure XP beads at a 1:1 ratio were afterwards used to clean them. On the authors' methods: A modified Decombinator processed the demultiplexed FASTQ files and output V, J, insert and barcode information. Any sequence that shared a barcode yet differed from the dominant sequence was discarded as an error, and the number of original cDNA molecules was estimated by counting barcodes clustered at Levenshtein distance 3. The R packages ineq, vegan, igraph and RCytoscape were used for downstream analyses, with IMGT nomenclature and CDR3 definitions applied. The authors computed V gene usage over distinct sequences and counted each TCR a single time to avoid skew from clonal expansion. Similarity networks connected unique CDR3 amino acid sequences within a donor whenever two sequences differed by a single Levenshtein edit. Published HIV-specific CDR3s (about 83 alpha, 600 to 750 beta) and CMV-specific CDR3s (over 12 alpha, 250 or so beta) were compiled and searched for in the repertoires. It was shown by random subsampling to size-matched repertoires that the decreased diversity of patients was not caused by their lower sequence numbers. In-frame beta chains were kept once TCRdb had trimmed the public reads at Q25 with fastp and called clones with MiXCR. Rows with a matching CDR3 protein are joined into one entry that keeps the most common DNA and genes. Here the V and J calls rest on TCRdb's processing, not on the authors' analysis. The sample table holds roughly 10,000 distinct CDR3 sequences, of which 8% were seen once. The leading ten clones occupy about 31% of the sample.

This record comes from a study of HIV-infected patients and healthy controls (dated by TCRdb to the mid-2010s). At the level of the whole study: CD4 counts rose modestly but significantly in about 90% of the 16 patients after three months of therapy, yet stayed below normal ranges. Viral load became undetectable in 11 of 16 patients by the second bleed and in all patients after a further year of therapy. CD8 counts showed no consistent shift during early therapy, whereas the CD4:CD8 ratio rose slightly. Overall T-cell lymphocytopenia was not observed in the patients, and no significant difference from controls was found in total CDR3 counts per chain. Whether deep TCR repertoire sequencing of small blood samples from HIV patients could capture immune perturbation and reconstitution was tested in the study. Overall study outcomes, separate from this receptor: Sequencing depth was restricted by the use of whole blood, which also prevented the dynamics of distinct T-cell subpopulations from being separated. Processing was restricted to sixteen HIV-infected individuals, which the authors judged to be a major constraint on the generalizability of the findings. Most CMV-associated CDR3s became more frequent during therapy, although their change was not significant, whereas HIV-associated CDR3s showed a significant decrease in frequency. HIV-infected repertoires had significantly higher mean Gini indices than controls, possibly reflecting oligoclonality. HLA typing of donors was not performed in the study. The observed differences in diversity could not be explained by the slight differences in age and sex profiles between the study cohorts. By Jaccard index and by the count of highly shared sequences, healthy controls shared more CDR3s between individuals than HIV+ patients did. Alpha-chain CDR3s from MAIT cells occurred at high frequency in healthy controls but were severely depleted in HIV+ repertoires. The pairing of alpha and beta chains was not determined in the samples. Rare events from HIV-infected data received too much weight under size-matching, and comparisons were complicated by unequal numbers of distinct sequences between patients and controls. Eight alpha and eight beta V genes showed significantly different mean usage between HIV-infected patients and controls. Roughly threefold more distinct CDR3s and higher Shannon diversity were observed in healthy control repertoires than in untreated HIV+ repertoires. The apparent post-therapy recovery of the Gini index in HIV-infected patients was not reproduced in size-matched repertoire data.

Inclusive of the bounding cysteine and phenylalanine, the CDR3 is 14 residues long. The entry retains the CDR3 DNA only, 42 bases that are in frame from base 1. CDR1 is given as MDHEN and CDR2 as SYDVKM, both from the germline V gene. V ends up 6 bases short and J 6 bases short, with an unmatched junction base count of 9. Whole blood was used without cell fractionation, so all unsorted peripheral T cells were reflected in the repertoire. For RNA extraction, roughly 2.6 ml of peripheral blood was drawn into Tempus tubes. The study enrolled HIV-infected adults who had not yet received antiretroviral therapy and were about to begin treatment, and it processed the first sixteen eligible patients. Treatment interruptions were among the grounds for excluding patients from enrollment, as were febrile or AIDS-related illness, tumors, hepatitis B or C coinfection, immunomodulatory therapy and recent vaccination. The TURBO-DNase kit was used to remove leftover genomic DNA, and GLOBINclear was used to deplete globin mRNA. Pretreatment blood from HIV-infected patients was collected just before antiretroviral therapy was started.

The chain couples TRBV28 to TRBJ1-1, and TRBD1 matches 8 of the central bases. The origin of this receptor is an adult with HIV infection. The donor label of this sample is uncertain. The sequencing here drew on blood, taken before antiretroviral therapy. Here the CDR3 is given as CASRVGQATSEAFF. In nucleotides, the sequence is TGTGCCAGCAGGGTGGGACAGGCTACTTCTGAAGCTTTCTTT. Outside the CDR3, residues come from the reference TRBV28 and TRBJ1-1 proteins, so the full variable domain is: DVKVTQSSRYLVKRTGEKVFLECVQDMDHENMFWYRQDPGLGLRLIYFSYDVKMKEKGDIPEGYSVSREKKERFSLILESASTNQTSMYLCASRVGQATSEAFFGQGTRLTVV.